The rows below give T cell receptor beta chains drawn from one sample of a study of identical twins. MiXCR, applied by TCRdb to the 5' RACE reads, yields one record per CDR3 protein. Of approximately 300,000 distinct CDR3 sequences in the sample, 8.5% to 9.5% were seen once. These records were also assigned to another study, of yellow fever vaccine responses in identical twins.

Sequenced input: CD8+ T cells sorted from blood. All receptors come from a woman aged 18 to 35 in good health. CDR3s include the opening cysteine and the closing phenylalanine or tryptophan. D genes are given only for firm matches. The size entry is marked missing in some rows and otherwise reads once, few, many or a size class.

D gene	V gene	clone size	J gene	CDR3 DNA	CDR3 protein
TRBD2	TRBV2	few	TRBJ2-5	TGTGCCAGCAGTGTACGACTAGCGGGGACCCTCCAAGAGACCCAGTACTTC	CASSVRLAGTLQETQYF
NA	TRBV11-2	NA	TRBJ1-6	TGTGCCAGCAGCTTATACGGAAATAATTCACCCCTCCACTTT	CASSLYGNNSPLHF
NA	TRBV24-1	NA	TRBJ2-3	TGTGCCACCAGTCTACTAGGAGGGACAGATACGCAGTATTTT	CATSLLGGTDTQYF
NA	TRBV20-1	NA	TRBJ2-1	TGCAGTGCTAGGGATCGTACGGCTTGGTCCTACAATGAGCAGTTCTTC	CSARDRTAWSYNEQFF
NA	TRBV11-2	NA	TRBJ1-6	TGTGCCAGCAGCTTAATTTCGACAGCAAATTCACCCCTCCACTTT	CASSLISTANSPLHF
NA	TRBV7-9	NA	TRBJ2-7	TGTGCCAGCAGCTTACTTAAAGTGGCCCCCTACGAGCAGTACTTC	CASSLLKVAPYEQYF
TRBD2	TRBV7-6	few	TRBJ2-3	TGTGCCAGCAGCGTAATAGCGGGAGAATCGCAGTATTTT	CASSVIAGESQYF
TRBD1	TRBV7-9	many	TRBJ2-7	TGTGCCAGCAGCTTAGTGGGACAGGGTTCCGAGCAGTACTTC	CASSLVGQGSEQYF
NA	TRBV28	NA	TRBJ2-7	TGTGCCAGCAGTTTATTGGTTGGTGGGGCCCACGAGCAGTACTTC	CASSLLVGGAHEQYF
NA	TRBV4-3	many	TRBJ2-1	TGCGCCAGCAGCCAAGTCGCAGGGGACAATGAGCAGTTCTTC	CASSQVAGDNEQFF
NA	TRBV5-1	NA	TRBJ2-7	TGCGCCAGCAGCTGGCCCGAGGAGGAGTACGAGCAGTACTTC	CASSWPEEEYEQYF
NA	TRBV4-1	NA	TRBJ2-3	TGCGCCAGCAGCCACCGACAAGTCCCTGGTGGCACAGATACGCAGTATTTT	CASSHRQVPGGTDTQYF
TRBD1	TRBV12-3/TRBV12-4	many	TRBJ1-5	TGTGCCAGCAGTTCCCTGGACAGGGTAAACCAGCCCCAGCATTTT	CASSSLDRVNQPQHF
NA	TRBV15	many	TRBJ2-7	TGTGCCACCAGCAGAGATAGCGATGGAGGGAACGAGCAGTACTTC	CATSRDSDGGNEQYF
NA	TRBV7-9	few	TRBJ2-1	TGTGCCAGCAGCTTCGAGGACGCTAATGAGCAGTTCTTC	CASSFEDANEQFF
NA	TRBV7-6	many	TRBJ2-7	TGTGCCAGCAGCTTAGGAGACGGGTCTAGCCCCGCGTACGAGCAGTACTTC	CASSLGDGSSPAYEQYF
NA	TRBV27	NA	TRBJ2-1	TGTGCCAGCCAATCCCTCGAATCTAGAGATGAGCAGTTCTTC	CASQSLESRDEQFF
NA	TRBV3-1	NA	TRBJ1-4	TGTGCCAGCAGCTCCGGACGTCCAGAATGGGCTAATGAAAAACTGTTTTTT	CASSSGRPEWANEKLFF
TRBD2	TRBV20-1	many	TRBJ2-7	TGCAGTGCTCCTGATAGCGGGAGGGGATACGAGCAGTACTTC	CSAPDSGRGYEQYF
NA	TRBV3-1	few	TRBJ2-2	TGTGCCAGCAGCCAAGTAATTTGGACAGAGAAAAACACCGGGGAGCTGTTTTTT	CASSQVIWTEKNTGELFF
NA	TRBV7-9	NA	TRBJ2-5	TGTGCCAGCAGCTCCCCCCCGGGGAGGGAGACCCAGTACTTC	CASSSPPGRETQYF
NA	TRBV29-1	many	TRBJ1-1	TGCAGCGTCGCCCCCAGGGTAACGGAGTTTGAAGCTTTCTTT	CSVAPRVTEFEAFF
NA	TRBV20-1	many	TRBJ1-5	TGCAGTGCTAGTGACAGGACCTTTTACAATCAGCCCCAGCATTTT	CSASDRTFYNQPQHF
NA	TRBV6-2/TRBV6-3	many	TRBJ2-4	TGTGCCAGCAGTCTTCGGAGGAGGGCCAAAAACATTCAGTACTTC	CASSLRRRAKNIQYF
NA	TRBV7-9	NA	TRBJ2-5	TGTGCCAGCAGCTACGAAGAGACCCAGTACTTC	CASSYEETQYF
TRBD1	TRBV9	NA	TRBJ2-1	TGTGCCAGTTCGTCGACAGGGGGTGTGTATGAGCAGTTCTTC	CASSSTGGVYEQFF
NA	TRBV4-2	NA	TRBJ2-1	TGTGCCAGCAGCCAAGGACGCAGACTCAATGAGCAGTTCTTC	CASSQGRRLNEQFF
NA	TRBV11-3	many	TRBJ2-2	TGTGCCAGCAGCTTAGTGACCGGGGAGCTGTTTTTT	CASSLVTGELFF
TRBD2	TRBV11-1	NA	TRBJ2-7	TGTGCCAGCAGCTTAGATGGGCTAGCGGGAGGGCCACTAGACGAGCAGTACTTC	CASSLDGLAGGPLDEQYF
NA	TRBV25-1	few	TRBJ2-6	TGTGCCAGCAGGGAGACCGGGACGGGCACCTCTGGGGCCAACGTCCTGACTTTC	CASRETGTGTSGANVLTF
TRBD1	TRBV12-3/TRBV12-4	many	TRBJ1-1	TGTGCCAGCAGACAAAACGCTCAAGAACAGGGGTTGATTCTCGCTGAAGCTTTCTTT	CASRQNAQEQGLILAEAFF
NA	TRBV28	NA	TRBJ2-5	TGTGCCAGTAGGTACAGTTGGCTAGAAGAAGAGACCCAGTACTTC	CASRYSWLEEETQYF
NA	TRBV15	NA	TRBJ2-7	TGTGCCACCAGCAACGAACGACAGGACTACGAGCAGTACTTC	CATSNERQDYEQYF
TRBD1	TRBV5-6	NA	TRBJ2-7	TGTGCCAGCAGCTTGGCCGGGACAGGAGACTACGAGCAGTACTTC	CASSLAGTGDYEQYF
TRBD2	TRBV2	many	TRBJ2-3	TGTGCCAGCAGTGACCAAATGGGGACTATCACAGATACGCAGTATTTT	CASSDQMGTITDTQYF
NA	TRBV5-1	few	TRBJ2-1	TGCGCCAGCAGCTTTGGGGCCTTGGGTGAGCAGTTCTTC	CASSFGALGEQFF
NA	TRBV25-1	NA	TRBJ2-2	TGTGCCAGCAGTGACCGACACCCCGGGGAGCTGTTTTTT	CASSDRHPGELFF
TRBD1	TRBV4-3	many	TRBJ1-5	TGCGCCAGCAGCCAGGACAGGGGTGGGTATCAGCCCCAGCATTTT	CASSQDRGGYQPQHF
NA	TRBV27	NA	TRBJ1-2	TGTGCCAGCAGTTCTTTTTTTAGACGTCGGTTCGTCGGCTACACCTTC	CASSSFFRRRFVGYTF
TRBD2	TRBV27	NA	TRBJ2-1	TGTGCCAGCAGTTTATCGGGGGCTAGCGGGAGGCGGGATGAGCAGTTCTTC	CASSLSGASGRRDEQFF
TRBD1	TRBV12-3/TRBV12-4	NA	TRBJ1-2	TGTGCCAGCAGTTCACAGGGGTTGATGTATGGCTACACCTTC	CASSSQGLMYGYTF
NA	TRBV29-1	many	TRBJ2-1	TGCAGCGAAAGGTCCTACAATGAGCAGTTCTTC	CSERSYNEQFF
NA	TRBV12-3/TRBV12-4	NA	TRBJ2-7	TGTGCCAGCAGTTTTTCGACAGCCTCCTCCTACGAGCAGTACTTC	CASSFSTASSYEQYF
NA	TRBV4-3	few	TRBJ2-1	TGCGCCAGCAGCCAAGGTTCGGTTTCGTCTTCCTACAATGAGCAGTTCTTC	CASSQGSVSSSYNEQFF
NA	TRBV5-1	many	TRBJ2-5	TGCGCCAGCAGCTCGCCTCCATCTACCCAAGAGACCCAGTACTTC	CASSSPPSTQETQYF
TRBD2	TRBV5-6	NA	TRBJ2-7	TGTGCCAGCAGCTTCGGTGCCGGGGGGGGAGAGCAGTACTTC	CASSFGAGGGEQYF
TRBD2	TRBV15	NA	TRBJ2-5	TGTGCCACCAGCAGAGTAGGACTAGCAGAAGAGACCCAGTACTTC	CATSRVGLAEETQYF
NA	TRBV10-1	NA	TRBJ2-1	TGCGCCAGTGGGGGAGTGGGCTACAATGAGCAGTTCTTC	CASGGVGYNEQFF
TRBD1	TRBV7-9	few	TRBJ2-5	TGTGCCAGCAGCTATGGGGACAGCCAAGAGACCCAGTACTTC	CASSYGDSQETQYF
TRBD2	TRBV27	few	TRBJ2-7	TGTGCCAGCAGTCTCATCGTAGCGGGGGGGACCTACGAGCAGTACTTC	CASSLIVAGGTYEQYF
NA	TRBV7-2	many	TRBJ2-6	TGTGCCAGCAGGGAATCCGGGGCCAACGTCCTGACTTTC	CASRESGANVLTF
TRBD2	TRBV4-1	few	TRBJ2-5	TGCGCCAGCAGCCAATTATCTAGCGGGATTCGCCAAGAGACCCAGTACTTC	CASSQLSSGIRQETQYF
TRBD2	TRBV7-8	many	TRBJ2-5	TGTGCCAGCAGCTTAAGACTAGCGGGGGGGTGGGAGACCCAGTACTTC	CASSLRLAGGWETQYF
TRBD2	TRBV5-1	few	TRBJ2-5	TGCGCCAGCAGCATACTAGCGGGGTCTTTCCAAGAGACCCAGTACTTC	CASSILAGSFQETQYF
NA	TRBV7-9	few	TRBJ2-5	TGTGCCAGCAGCGCTTCCCTCCGGGACCAGGAGACCCAGTACTTC	CASSASLRDQETQYF